The 28 T cell receptor beta chains listed next were all sequenced from one sample in a study of monozygotic twins with cystic fibrosis. TCRdb's copy holds only in-frame clones and misses some; the assay was immunoSEQ multiplex PCR. The sample yields approximately 23,000 clones, approximately 87% seen once. Sequenced input: blood. These receptors were obtained from a woman in her 30s with cystic fibrosis.

V usage is TRBV23-1 and J usage is TRBJ1-6; TRBD1 might be the D (5 bases). TRBV23-1 is classed as an ORF, of uncertain function. Trimming cost V 3 bases and J 7 bases, with 13 bases left between them. The CDR3 spans 15 residues. The CDR3 is CASSQTNRKNSPLHF. The CDR3 DNA reads TGCGCCAGCAGTCAGACCAACAGGAAGAATTCACCCCTCCACTTT.

The chain's CDR3 is CASSNQAGREQPQHF. Written as DNA, the CDR3 is TGTGCCAGCAGTAATCAGGCAGGAAGAGAACAGCCCCAGCATTTT. The chain uses TRBV6-1 and TRBJ1-5, with D uncertain. CDR3 length equals 15 residues. The germline V gene has CDR1 MNHNS and CDR2 SASEGT. The V and J ends lost 5 bases and 7 bases respectively, with 18 bases between them.

This sequence joins TRBV28 and TRBJ1-1; TRBD1 is a possible D gene (5 bases). CDR1 is MDHEN and CDR2 is SYDVKM in the germline V gene. This CDR3 has 15 amino acids. Trimming shortened V by 4 bases and J by 4 bases, and 16 bases separated the two germline ends. CDR3 sequence: CASSSFRAGVTEAFF. DNA for the CDR3: TGTGCCAGCAGTTCCTTCAGGGCGGGGGTCACTGAAGCTTTCTTT.

CDR3 loop: CASSETDRALRGGSPLHF. For the CDR3, the DNA is TGTGCCAGCAGTGAAACGGACAGGGCCTTACGGGGAGGTTCACCCCTCCACTTT. The chain couples TRBV2 to TRBJ1-6; 8 bases are a match to TRBD1. With V trimmed by 2 bases and J by 9 bases, 15 bases remained unmatched. Germline loops: CDR1 SNHLY, CDR2 FYNNEI. The CDR3 runs 18 residues.

The V call is TRBV5-1, the J call TRBJ1-2, with a weak D call TRBD1 (5 bases). The CDR3 loop spans 13 amino acids. The germline V and J ends were trimmed by 5 bases and 6 bases, with 14 bases remaining between them. Germline CDR1 and CDR2: SGHRS and YFSETQ. CDR3 bases: TGCGCCAGCAGTTCGGGAGGGGTTCATGGCTACACCTTC. Translating it yields CASSSGGVHGYTF.

The genes are TRBV7-9 and TRBJ2-7; 7 nucleotides agree with TRBD1. Losses at the gene ends were 5 bases for V and 3 bases for J; bases not matched to a gene: 10. The CDR3 has 15 residues. Germline-derived CDR1 and CDR2 are SEHNR and FQNEAQ (reference sequence). The CDR3 coding sequence is TGTGCCAGCAGCCATTCGGGACAGAATCTCTACGAGCAGTACTTC. Encoded protein: CASSHSGQNLYEQYF.

This sequence joins TRBV19 and TRBJ2-5; D is unresolved. This CDR3 is built from 11 residues. V lost 3 bases to trimming and J lost 3 bases, with 2 bases between them. From germline, CDR1 is LNHDA and CDR2 SQIVND (reference sequence). In DNA form, the CDR3 reads TGTGCCAGTAGTATGAAAGAGACCCAGTACTTC. This translates into CASSMKETQYF.

This clone was recorded once. This chain uses TRBV6-5 with TRBJ2-1; 8 bases fit TRBD2. Per the germline V gene, CDR1 is MNHEY and CDR2 is SVGAGI. Trimming removed 5 bases from V and 6 bases from J; junction bases left unmatched: 9. This CDR3 spans 15 amino acids. CDR3 DNA sequence: TGTGCCAGCAGTCCCGGGACTAGTAAAGCCAATGAGCAGTTCTTC. It is translated as CASSPGTSKANEQFF.

The V call is TRBV20-1, the J call TRBJ1-1; 7 bases are shared with TRBD1. Germline V gene sequence: CDR1 DFQATT, CDR2 SNEGSKA (reference sequence). The CDR3 totals 11 residues. The V segment lost 6 bases and the J segment 4 bases; nucleotides outside the gene matches: 2. The CDR3 DNA reads as TGCAGTGCGAGACAGGGCACTGAAGCTTTCTTT. It specifies CSARQGTEAFF.

The rearrangement joins TRBV5-1 to TRBJ2-5; 12 bases map to TRBD1. Germline V gives CDR1 SGHRS, CDR2 YFSETQ. This CDR3 contains 17 residues. Trimming took 3 bases from V and 5 from J; bases not matched to a gene: 11. CDR3 DNA: TGCGCCAGCAGCTCCGGGGGGACAGGGGGCGTATATGAGACCCAGTACTTC. Translating it yields CASSSGGTGGVYETQYF.

This clone qualifies as medium-sized. The chain couples TRBV4-1 to TRBJ2-3, with 9 bases aligning to TRBD1. The CDR3 loop spans 16 amino acids. After removal of 4 bases from V and 9 bases from J, the junction contained 14 bases not matched to a gene. Germline loops: CDR1 MGHRA, CDR2 YSYEKL. This CDR3 is CASSPRTGASGDTQYF. For the CDR3, the DNA is TGCGCCAGCAGCCCCCGGACAGGGGCGAGTGGGGACACGCAGTATTTT.

The chain combines TRBV5-4 with TRBJ2-7; weak D call: TRBD1 (6 bases). The length of the CDR3 is 14 residues. Trimming took 4 bases from V and 1 from J, leaving 12 bases between them. The germline CDR1 and CDR2 sequences are SGHNT and YYREEE (reference sequence). The CDR3 is CASSVDRSSYEQYF. Here the CDR3 DNA reads TGTGCCAGCAGCGTGGACAGATCATCCTACGAGCAGTACTTC.

CDR3 residues: CASSYSGAENEKLFF. The CDR3 DNA reads TGTGCCAGCAGTTACTCGGGGGCGGAAAATGAAAAACTGTTTTTT. The rearrangement links TRBV6-5 to TRBJ1-4; D might be TRBD1 (6 bases). Between the trimmed V and J ends, which lost 0 bases and 5 bases, there was a span of 10 bases. The CDR3 runs to 15 residues. The germline CDR1 and CDR2 sequences are MNHEY and SVGAGI.

The rearrangement uses TRBV28 and TRBJ2-6, with D possibly TRBD2 on 6 matching bases. Germline loops: CDR1 MDHEN, CDR2 SYDVKM. The CDR3 is 16 amino acids. Between the trimmed V and J ends, which lost 1 base and 2 bases, there was a span of 9 bases. This chain's CDR3 is CASSLSAGTGANVLTF. The CDR3 DNA is TGTGCCAGCAGTTTATCGGCGGGGACTGGGGCCAACGTCCTGACTTTC.

The V call is TRBV9, the J call TRBJ1-2; 7 nucleotides match TRBD1. The CDR3 is 14 amino acids. With V trimmed by 3 bases and J by 6 bases, 8 bases remained unmatched. Germline V gene data show CDR1 as SGDLS and CDR2 as YYNGEE. The CDR3 here is CASSGTGPGDGYTF. The DNA of the CDR3 is TGTGCCAGCAGCGGGACAGGCCCCGGGGATGGCTACACCTTC.

The chain joins TRBV7-9 to TRBJ2-3; the match to TRBD2 covers 11 bases. J was trimmed by 5 bases and V by 11 bases; bases with no gene match: 9. CDR3 size: 14 residues. The germline V gene encodes CDR1 SEHNR and CDR2 FQNEAQ (reference sequence). DNA of the CDR3: TGTGCCGGTCGGTTAGCGGGGGGGCAAGATACGCAGTATTTT. Protein sequence: CAGRLAGGQDTQYF.

The chain combines TRBV2 with TRBJ1-6; D is unresolved. This CDR3 region has 13 residues. CDR1 is SNHLY and CDR2 is FYNNEI in the germline V gene. V lost 9 bases to trimming and J lost 6 bases, with 12 bases between them. This CDR3 is CASNSLVNSPLHF. CDR3 sequence (DNA): TGTGCCAGTAACTCTCTAGTTAATTCACCCCTCCACTTT.

The chain uses TRBV9 and TRBJ1-4, with D uncertain. The CDR3 runs 17 residues. V lost 3 bases and J 4 bases, leaving 19 bases between the germline ends. Germline V gene data show CDR1 as SGDLS and CDR2 as YYNGEE. This CDR3 reads CASSASRNSLGNEKLFF. The CDR3 DNA sequence: TGTGCCAGCAGCGCCAGTCGAAACAGCCTGGGTAATGAAAAACTGTTTTTT.

This chain uses TRBV11-2 with TRBJ2-3; no definite D call. The germline V gene encodes CDR1 SGHAT and CDR2 FQNNGV. Trimming removed 1 base from V and 2 bases from J, with 13 bases in between. This CDR3 has 16 amino acids. CDR3 in DNA: TGTGCCAGCAGCTTAGGTGGGGTTTCGAACACAGATACGCAGTATTTT. Its protein is CASSLGGVSNTDTQYF.

CDR3 DNA: TGTGCCAGCAGTGAAGTGGGACTAGAAGCCTTCAATGAGCAGTTCTTC. This translates into CASSEVGLEAFNEQFF. This chain joins TRBV2 and TRBJ2-1; 8 nucleotides match TRBD2. This CDR3 contains 16 residues. From germline, CDR1 is SNHLY and CDR2 FYNNEI. J was trimmed by 6 bases and V by 1 base; bases with no gene match: 8.

This chain's CDR3 is CASSFDSNQPQHF. In nucleotides, the CDR3 is TGCGCCAGCAGCTTCGATAGCAATCAGCCCCAGCATTTT. V gene TRBV5-1 combines with J gene TRBJ1-5; D unresolved. Germline lookup yields CDR1 SGHRS and CDR2 YFSETQ. V lost 2 bases to trimming and J lost 0 bases, with 3 bases between them. The CDR3 length is 13 residues.

This clone was observed a handful of times. This rearrangement joins TRBV2 to TRBJ2-1, with 8 bases that match TRBD2. The V segment lost 4 bases and the J segment 15 bases; nucleotides outside the gene matches: 5. Germline CDR1 SNHLY, CDR2 FYNNEI. CDR3 length: 11 amino acids. Here the CDR3 DNA reads TGTGCCAGCAGTGGTAGCGGGGTTGGGTTCTTC. Translating it yields CASSGSGVGFF.

The chain joins TRBV5-1 to TRBJ2-7; D is unresolved. The CDR3 loop spans 13 amino acids. Trimming shortened V by 1 base and J by 6 bases, and 11 bases separated the two germline ends. Germline CDR1 SGHRS, CDR2 YFSETQ. Here the CDR3 reads CASSLLLGTEQYF. CDR3 nucleotide sequence: TGCGCCAGCAGCTTGCTTCTGGGAACCGAGCAGTACTTC.

The chain combines TRBV19 with TRBJ2-5; possibly TRBD1 or TRBD2 for D (6 bases each). The CDR3 extends over 15 amino acids. Germline V CDR1 and CDR2: LNHDA, SQIVND (reference sequence). The V gene lost 7 bases and the J gene lost 4 bases, with 19 bases spanning the gap. The CDR3 here is CASTMGGHPGETQYF. CDR3 bases: TGTGCCAGTACCATGGGGGGACACCCCGGAGAGACCCAGTACTTC.

The V and J genes are TRBV7-6 and TRBJ2-2; weak D call: TRBD2 (6 bases). The V and J ends lost 4 bases and 2 bases respectively, with 17 bases between them. Germline V CDR1 and CDR2: SGHVS, FNYEAQ. The CDR3 covers 17 residues. CDR3 nucleotide sequence: TGTGCCAGCAGCTCCCGCCCTGTGCGGGGAAACACCGGGGAGCTGTTTTTT. Its protein is CASSSRPVRGNTGELFF.

This chain connects TRBV2 to TRBJ2-7; D call uncertain. The ends were cut back, 7 bases at V and 2 bases at J, with 9 bases in the middle. The CDR3 spans 12 residues. The germline V gene encodes CDR1 SNHLY and CDR2 FYNNEI. CDR3 amino acids: CASTRVAYEQYF. The CDR3 coding sequence is TGTGCCAGCACCAGAGTGGCCTACGAGCAGTACTTC.

The rearrangement uses TRBV5-1 and TRBJ1-1, with D unresolved. Germline-derived CDR1 and CDR2 are SGHRS and YFSETQ. This CDR3 comprises 15 residues. Trimming removed 1 base from V and 7 bases from J, with 17 bases in between. The CDR3 loop reads CASSLRRVAMSEAFF. DNA for the CDR3: TGCGCCAGCAGCTTGCGTAGGGTCGCCATGAGTGAAGCTTTCTTT.

The genes are TRBV5-1 and TRBJ1-2; 9 nucleotides agree with TRBD1. Germline V lookup: CDR1 SGHRS, CDR2 YFSETQ. J lost 4 bases, V lost 0 bases, and 1 base had no gene match. This CDR3 contains 14 residues. CDR3 protein: CASSLGTGVYGYTF. DNA of the CDR3: TGCGCCAGCAGCTTGGGGACAGGGGTCTATGGCTACACCTTC.